This T cell receptor beta chain was captured by sequencing in a study of cytomegalovirus exposure and HLA in healthy donors. This clone was detected once. Antigen specificity is unknown. This PCR relied on a set of 60 Vbeta primers and 13 Jbeta primers. Method: immunoSEQ multiplex PCR; TCRdb's copy keeps in-frame clones and lacks some. This sample carries around 100,000 clones, roughly 82% of them seen once, and the ten largest clones take around 3.7%. Notes on the study in general: Accounts indicate the classifier identified cytomegalovirus status with strong specificity and sensitivity. In the analysis, some V segments, TRBV6-2 and TRBV6-3 included, were excluded as indistinguishable. Within a later analysis, the majority of CMV-associated TCR beta chains appeared HLA-restricted. Roughly uniform sequencing depth across donors was assumed, possibly incorrectly.

Germline V gene data show CDR1 as MNHEY and CDR2 as SMNVEV (reference sequence). The CDR3 runs 14 residues. V was clipped by 7 bases and J by 0 bases; unmatched bases: 5. Sequencing was carried out using PBMCs. This clonotype was sampled from a man aged 25 to 40 in good health and CMV-seropositive. The rearrangement uses TRBV27 and TRBJ1-2; 7 nucleotides match TRBD1. In nucleotides, the CDR3 is TGTGCCAGCACCGACGGGACAGCTAACTATGGCTACACCTTC. Protein: CASTDGTANYGYTF.